This passage covers 7 T cell receptor beta chains from one sample sequenced in a study of vaccination effects on CD4 cells after COVID-19. Following 10 days of culture, CD4+ T cells were isolated. Some clones are missing from TCRdb's copy, which holds only in-frame ones; the method was immunoSEQ multiplex PCR. The sample contains approximately 50,000 clones, 70% to 80% of which appear only once. The antigens of these receptors remain unknown. This specimen was CD4+ T cells from PBMCs cultured without peptide, taken before COVID-19 vaccination. These receptors came from a human donor who had a prior SARS-CoV-2 infection.

The chain carries TRBV5-1 and TRBJ2-2, with TRBD2 identical over 12 bases. CDR1 is SGHRS, CDR2 YFSETQ, per germline. The CDR3 runs 18 residues. The trim removed 0 bases at V and 5 bases at J, leaving 8 bases unmatched. The CDR3 sequence: CASSLGASGGAQTGELFF. The CDR3 nucleotides read TGCGCCAGCAGCTTGGGGGCTAGCGGGGGGGCTCAGACCGGGGAGCTGTTTTTT.

This clone was seen only a few times. The J gene is TRBJ2-1, the V gene TRBV5-4, with a tentative D call TRBD2 (6 bases). V was clipped by 2 bases and J by 9 bases, with 15 bases between them. The CDR3 totals 14 residues. The germline V gene encodes CDR1 SGHNT and CDR2 YYREEE (reference sequence). CDR3 coding DNA: TGTGCCAGCAGCTTAGGGACTCCACGAGGTGAGCAGTTCTTC. Translation: CASSLGTPRGEQFF.

The CDR3 sequence: CASSLLTGSNTEAFF. The CDR3 DNA is TGCGCCAGCAGCTTACTAACAGGGTCGAACACTGAAGCTTTCTTT. V is TRBV5-1 and J is TRBJ1-1; D possibly corresponds to TRBD1 (6 bases). The CDR3 totals 15 residues. CDR1 is SGHRS and CDR2 is YFSETQ in the germline V gene. Trimming removed 2 bases at V and 1 base at J, with 12 bases between.

The V call is TRBV7-6, the J call TRBJ2-5; 7 nucleotides match TRBD1. The V segment lost 1 base and the J segment 4 bases; nucleotides outside the gene matches: 6. Germline assignment: CDR1 SGHVS and CDR2 FNYEAQ. The CDR3 has 15 residues. The CDR3 DNA reads TGTGCCAGCAGCTTAGAGGTGTCAGGGGGAGAGACCCAGTACTTC. Its translation: CASSLEVSGGETQYF. Filled out from reference TRBV7-6 and TRBJ2-5, the complete variable domain reads GAGVSQSPRYKVTKRGQDVALRCDPISGHVSLYWYRQALGQGPEFLTYFNYEAQQDKSGLPNDRFSAERPEGSISTLTIQRTEQRDSAMYRCASSLEVSGGETQYFGPGTRLLVL.

V and J are TRBV18 and TRBJ1-5, with D maybe TRBD1 (5 bases). V lost 2 bases and J lost 9, with 14 bases in between. The germline CDR1 and CDR2 sequences are KGHSH and LQKENI. The CDR3 runs to 14 residues. The CDR3 spells CASSPDSGLGPQHF. The CDR3 coding sequence is TGTGCCAGCTCACCAGACAGTGGTCTTGGGCCCCAGCATTTT.

The sample holds a few counts of this clone. As DNA, the CDR3 is TGCAGCGTTGGCGAGCAGGATAATTCACCCCTCCACTTT. It codes for CSVGEQDNSPLHF. The gene calls are TRBV29-1 and TRBJ1-6; D remains ambiguous. V shed 4 bases and J shed 5 bases, with 9 bases lying between them. Germline assignment: CDR1 SQVTM and CDR2 ANQGSEA. The CDR3 length is 13 residues.

This clone was observed once. V gene TRBV5-1 combines with J gene TRBJ2-7; no clear D gene. This CDR3 is 14 amino acids long. The V end lost 1 base, the J end lost 0 bases, and 8 bases lay between the germline ends. Germline V gives CDR1 SGHRS, CDR2 YFSETQ. CDR3 sequence reads: CASSLLGSSYEQYF. The CDR3 DNA is TGCGCCAGCAGCTTGCTAGGATCCTCCTACGAGCAGTACTTC.